The 31 T cell receptor beta chains below were found in one sample sequenced in a study of blood T cell repertoires in COVID-19. Clones were read by immunoSEQ multiplex PCR, and TCRdb kept only the in-frame ones, dropping some. The sample consists of around 160,000 clones, roughly 79% of them appearing once. Source material: peripheral blood. These receptors originate from a human donor with acute or convalescent COVID-19. The donor label of this sample is uncertain.

In this sample, this clone turned up a few times. The V and J genes are TRBV6-2 or TRBV6-3 and TRBJ2-5; TRBD2 matches at 13 bases. V dropped 6 bases and J dropped 4; count of bases not matched to a gene: 5. Germline assignment: CDR1 MNHEY and CDR2 SVGEGT. The CDR3 spans 15 residues. In DNA form, the CDR3 reads TGTGCCAGCAGCCCTACTAGCGGGGGGGCAGAGACCCAGTACTTC. Its protein product is CASSPTSGGAETQYF.

The V and J genes are TRBV7-9 and TRBJ1-3; a weak D match, TRBD1 (6 bases). Per germline, CDR1 SEHNR and CDR2 FQNEAQ (reference sequence). The germline V and J ends were trimmed by 5 bases and 1 base, with 9 bases remaining between them. The CDR3 loop spans 14 amino acids. CDR3 loop: CASSDRTSGNTIYF. The CDR3 DNA sequence: TGTGCCAGCAGCGACAGGACTTCTGGAAACACCATATATTTT.

The chain has TRBV12-3 or TRBV12-4 and TRBJ1-5; D not certain. Trimming took off 6 bases at V and 3 bases at J, with 9 bases between the two ends. The CDR3 contains 13 residues. In nucleotides, the CDR3 is TGTGCCAGCAGCCGGACTTCCAATCAGCCCCAGCATTTT. Protein: CASSRTSNQPQHF.

V usage is TRBV12-5 and J usage is TRBJ2-2; tentative D call: TRBD1 (6 bases). V lost 4 bases and J lost 0, with 9 bases in between. Germline CDR1 reads LGHNT; CDR2 reads FRNRAP. This CDR3 is built from 15 residues. The CDR3, as DNA: TGTGCTAGTGGTTGGTGGACAGCGAACACCGGGGAGCTGTTTTTT. This codes for CASGWWTANTGELFF.

The chain joins TRBV9 to TRBJ2-7; perhaps TRBD2 as D (6 bases). This CDR3 region has 14 residues. The V and J ends lost 2 bases and 2 bases respectively, with 11 bases between them. Germline loops: CDR1 SGDLS, CDR2 YYNGEE. CDR3 residues: CASSVDGRPYEQYF. The CDR3, as DNA: TGTGCCAGCAGCGTGGACGGGAGACCCTACGAGCAGTACTTC.

The chain couples TRBV7-9 to TRBJ1-4; no clear D gene. The germline CDR1 and CDR2 sequences are SEHNR and FQNEAQ (reference sequence). This CDR3 has 15 residues. Trimming took off 4 bases at V and 0 bases at J, with 9 bases between the two ends. The CDR3, as DNA: TGTGCCAGCAGCTCCCAACTTGCAACTAATGAAAAACTGTTTTTT. Protein product: CASSSQLATNEKLFF.

The V and J genes are TRBV6-5 and TRBJ1-1, with a weak D call TRBD1 (5 bases). There are 15 residues in the CDR3. Trimming left V 5 bases short and J 0 bases short, with 13 bases between. CDR1 and CDR2 (germline): MNHEY, SVGAGI. The CDR3 DNA follows: TGTGCCAGCAGTAAAATACAGGAGATGAACACTGAAGCTTTCTTT. Its protein is CASSKIQEMNTEAFF.

This clone was observed a handful of times. The rearrangement uses TRBV6-6 and TRBJ1-2; maybe TRBD1 (5 bases). Between the trimmed V and J ends, which lost 6 bases and 4 bases, there was a span of 18 bases. There are 15 residues in the CDR3. Germline V gives CDR1 MNHNY, CDR2 SVGAGI (reference sequence). CDR3 amino acids: CASSSNDRAGYGYTF. CDR3 in DNA: TGTGCCAGCAGCTCCAATGACAGAGCTGGCTATGGCTACACCTTC.

The chain couples TRBV2 to TRBJ1-6, with 10 bases matching TRBD1. CDR3 length: 14 amino acids. The germline V gene encodes CDR1 SNHLY and CDR2 FYNNEI. Trimming at V came to 6 bases and at J to 7 bases, leaving 3 bases not matched to a gene. The CDR3 region has the DNA TGTGCCAGCAGCCTGGGACAGGGGAATTCACCCCTCCACTTT. Amino acid sequence: CASSLGQGNSPLHF.

J is TRBJ2-7 and V is TRBV28, with 8 bases fitting TRBD1. V trimming: 3 bases; J trimming: 5 bases; junction bases outside the gene matches: 12. The CDR3 runs 16 residues. Germline V lookup: CDR1 MDHEN, CDR2 SYDVKM. CDR3 sequence reads: CASSLPNRGVGDEQYF. CDR3 nucleotide sequence: TGTGCCAGCAGTTTGCCAAACAGGGGGGTTGGGGACGAGCAGTACTTC.

This rearrangement joins TRBV7-3 to TRBJ1-1; D is possibly TRBD1 (5 bases). The CDR3 runs to 15 residues. V gave up 1 base and J gave up 2 bases, with 11 bases separating them. CDR1 and CDR2 from the germline V gene are SGHTA and FQGTGA. CDR3 in amino acids: CASSLNVGGNTEAFF. CDR3 DNA sequence: TGTGCCAGCAGCTTAAATGTGGGGGGTAACACTGAAGCTTTCTTT.

The genes are TRBV7-9 and TRBJ2-7; D uncertain. Trimming pared 4 bases from V and 2 bases from J, leaving 9 bases between. Germline V lookup: CDR1 SEHNR, CDR2 FQNEAQ (reference sequence). The CDR3 length is 13 residues. CDR3 in amino acids: CASSSPLPYEQYF. The CDR3 DNA reads TGTGCCAGCAGCTCCCCACTCCCCTACGAGCAGTACTTC.

This clone came up a few times. The CDR3 sequence: CASSQDPGSWRGYTF. The CDR3 nucleotides are TGTGCCAGCAGCCAAGATCCCGGGTCATGGAGGGGCTACACCTTC. The gene calls are TRBV3-1 (or the pseudogene TRBV3-2) and TRBJ1-2, with unresolved D. The germline V gene encodes CDR1 LGHDT and CDR2 YNNKEL (reference sequence). CDR3 length equals 15 residues. V shed 0 bases and J shed 8 bases, with 16 bases lying between them.

The chain has TRBV2 and TRBJ1-2; TRBD1 matches 8 bases. Germline CDR1 and CDR2: SNHLY and FYNNEI. The CDR3 contains 12 residues. V trimming: 6 bases; J trimming: 8 bases; junction bases outside the gene matches: 5. The CDR3 spells CASRQGARGYTF. CDR3 sequence (DNA): TGTGCCAGCAGGCAGGGGGCGCGGGGCTACACCTTC.

J is TRBJ1-5 and V is TRBV2; 12 positions agree with TRBD1. Germline trimming cut 6 bases from V and 3 bases from J; bases unmatched to any gene: 3. Per germline, CDR1 SNHLY and CDR2 FYNNEI. The CDR3 contains 15 residues. The CDR3 loop is CASRGQGANNQPQHF. Written as DNA, the CDR3 is TGTGCCAGCAGGGGACAGGGGGCAAACAATCAGCCCCAGCATTTT.

V gene TRBV9 combines with J gene TRBJ1-3; the D is unclear. Germline assignment: CDR1 SGDLS and CDR2 YYNGEE. This CDR3 has 15 residues. Trimming cost V 1 base and J 5 bases, with 13 bases left between them. CDR3 DNA: TGTGCCAGCAGCGTATCAGGTATCGAGAGAAACACCATATATTTT. Translation: CASSVSGIERNTIYF.

This chain joins TRBV19 and TRBJ1-5; D gene unclear. V was trimmed by 6 bases and J by 1 base, leaving 13 bases between them. The CDR3 extends over 15 amino acids. Germline CDR1 LNHDA, CDR2 SQIVND (reference sequence). The CDR3 DNA is TGTGCCAGTAGCTCAGATCTTTGGAGCAATCAGCCCCAGCATTTT. Translated, it gives CASSSDLWSNQPQHF.

CDR3 sequence: CASSVGPAGNTGELFF. The CDR3 nucleotides read TGTGCCAGCAGCGTAGGCCCAGCGGGGAACACCGGGGAGCTGTTTTTT. V and J are TRBV9 and TRBJ2-2, with a weak D call TRBD2 (6 bases). Germline V gene lookup returns CDR1 SGDLS and CDR2 YYNGEE. The CDR3 has 16 residues. Trimming took 0 bases from V and 1 from J, leaving 10 bases between them.

This chain connects TRBV13 to TRBJ1-6; D not certain. Trimming pared 4 bases from V and 9 bases from J, leaving 13 bases between. This CDR3 is built from 14 residues. Germline lookup yields CDR1 PRHDT and CDR2 FYEKMQ (reference sequence). CDR3 DNA: TGTGCCAGCAGCTCGATGGTCGTCGGTTCACCCCTCCACTTT. This sequence encodes CASSSMVVGSPLHF.

For the CDR3, the DNA is TGTGCCAGCAGTTTTCTAGATACGCAGTATTTT. Amino acids: CASSFLDTQYF. This chain uses TRBV27 with TRBJ2-3; unclear D gene. The V gene lost 3 bases and the J gene lost 5 bases, with 3 bases spanning the gap. This CDR3 comprises 11 residues. Germline values: CDR1 MNHEY, CDR2 SMNVEV (reference sequence).

CDR3 region: CASTAGTLTQPQHF. The CDR3 DNA follows: TGTGCCAGTACCGCCGGGACACTAACTCAGCCCCAGCATTTT. J is TRBJ1-5 and V is TRBV19; D is possibly TRBD1 (6 bases). Trimming took off 7 bases at V and 6 bases at J, with 16 bases between the two ends. The CDR3 runs 14 residues. Germline values: CDR1 LNHDA, CDR2 SQIVND (reference sequence).

This rearrangement joins TRBV7-8 to TRBJ1-6; possible D gene TRBD1, 6 bases. V was shortened by 4 bases and J by 10 bases, with 23 bases between the two germline ends. Germline CDR1 reads SGHVS; CDR2 reads FQNEAQ. The CDR3 totals 17 residues. The CDR3 DNA reads as TGTGCCAGCAGCTCATCGACAGGTTCGATAGTGTACTCACCCCTCCACTTT. This sequence encodes CASSSSTGSIVYSPLHF.

This clone appeared a few times. The chain joins TRBV7-2 to TRBJ1-2; D perhaps matches TRBD1 (6 bases). The CDR3 sequence is 14 residues long. In germline, CDR1 is SGHTA, CDR2 FQGNSA. V lost 7 bases to trimming and J lost 2 bases, with 14 bases between them. The CDR3 loop is CASTPGQGNYGYTF. The CDR3, as DNA: TGTGCCAGCACCCCAGGCCAGGGGAACTATGGCTACACCTTC.

This sequence joins TRBV7-6 and TRBJ1-6; D unclear. Trimming stripped 6 bases from V and 5 bases from J, with 8 bases between. The CDR3 sequence is 13 residues long. Germline V lookup: CDR1 SGHVS, CDR2 FNYEAQ. The CDR3 is CASRYNDNSPLHF. CDR3 coding DNA: TGTGCCAGCAGGTACAACGATAATTCACCCCTCCACTTT.

The chain joins TRBV11-2 to TRBJ1-1; D not resolved. CDR3 size: 12 residues. Germline CDR1 reads SGHAT; CDR2 reads FQNNGV. Trimming pared 3 bases from V and 5 bases from J, leaving 7 bases between. CDR3 sequence (DNA): TGTGCCAGCAGCTTTGGGCGTACTGAAGCTTTCTTT. It translates to CASSFGRTEAFF.

This chain uses TRBV6-5 with TRBJ1-1; TRBD1 agrees at 7 bases. There are 14 residues in the CDR3. Germline CDR1 reads MNHEY; CDR2 reads SVGAGI. V lost 6 bases and J lost 3; bases outside the gene matches: 7. CDR3: CASSPRGPDTEAFF. CDR3 in DNA: TGTGCCAGCAGCCCGAGGGGGCCGGACACTGAAGCTTTCTTT.

The CDR3 bases are TGTGCCAGCAGGCGCGGGGAGGACACCTTC. It yields the protein CASRRGEDTF. V usage is TRBV5-8 and J usage is TRBJ1-2; no clear D. The CDR3 sequence is 10 residues long. Germline V gene sequence: CDR1 SGHTS, CDR2 YDEGEE. V lost 5 bases, J lost 12 bases, and 11 bases lay in between.

The V and J genes are TRBV5-4 and TRBJ1-2; 8 bases agree with TRBD1. The CDR3 totals 16 residues. V lost 4 bases, J lost 8 bases, and 16 bases stayed unmatched. CDR1 is SGHNT and CDR2 is YYREEE in the germline V gene (reference sequence). The CDR3 DNA reads as TGTGCCAGCAGCCCGGGACCTCAAGACAGGGGCGGGGGCTACACCTTC. Translation: CASSPGPQDRGGGYTF.

This chain uses TRBV10-3 with TRBJ1-6, with 7 positions matching TRBD1. This CDR3 has 13 residues. V shed 9 bases and J 5 bases; nucleotides not matched to a gene: 4. Germline CDR1 ENHRY, CDR2 SYGVKD. For the CDR3, the DNA is TGTGCCATTGGGACAGCAGATAATTCACCCCTCCACTTT. Translated, it gives CAIGTADNSPLHF.

CDR3 DNA sequence: TGTGCCAGCAGTCTGACAGGGCCTGATGGCTACACCTTC. Amino acids: CASSLTGPDGYTF. The chain links TRBV3-1 (or the pseudogene TRBV3-2) to TRBJ1-2, with 7 bases aligning to TRBD1. The germline V gene has CDR1 LGHDT and CDR2 YNNKEL (reference sequence). V lost 6 bases and J lost 6; bases outside the gene matches: 7. The CDR3 has 13 amino acids.

This clone was detected a few times. The chain recombines TRBV29-1 with TRBJ1-3; D may be TRBD1 (5 bases). Germline CDR1 and CDR2: SQVTM and ANQGSEA. With 5 bases removed from V and 2 bases from J, the gap between germline ends came to 13 bases. The CDR3 is made up of 14 amino acids. CDR3 DNA: TGCAGCGTTTCAGGGCAGATAACTGGAAACACCATATATTTT. Its protein product is CSVSGQITGNTIYF.